This TCR beta chain was sequenced for a study of OX40 agonist ivuxolimab in advanced cancers. Study at large: Aged about 23 to 80 with a mean of roughly 65 years, they were about 78% male.

The junction had 7 bases not matched to a gene; V was cut back by 3 bases and J by 6 bases. This CDR3 comprises 15 residues. Germline lookup yields CDR1 LNHDA and CDR2 SQIVND (reference sequence). This clone was observed a single time. Its target is unknown. The method was immunoSEQ multiplex PCR; TCRdb's version includes in-frame clones alone and lacks a portion of them. Found here are approximately 70,000 clones, roughly four fifths of them singletons; the top ten hold 5.5% to 6%. Study conclusions and caveats: More expanded clones were found, on average, in CD8+ than in CD4+ T cells.

The sequences come from CD4+ or CD8+ T cells sorted from blood, collected in a trial of the OX40 agonist ivuxolimab. This sequence joins TRBV19 and TRBJ2-2, with TRBD1 matching 7 bases. The TCR was taken from an adult with an advanced solid tumor such as melanoma, head and neck, liver or kidney cancer. As DNA, the CDR3 is TGTGCCAGTAGTATTGACGGCAGGGGGTCCGGGGAGCTGTTTTTT. Translation: CASSIDGRGSGELFF.